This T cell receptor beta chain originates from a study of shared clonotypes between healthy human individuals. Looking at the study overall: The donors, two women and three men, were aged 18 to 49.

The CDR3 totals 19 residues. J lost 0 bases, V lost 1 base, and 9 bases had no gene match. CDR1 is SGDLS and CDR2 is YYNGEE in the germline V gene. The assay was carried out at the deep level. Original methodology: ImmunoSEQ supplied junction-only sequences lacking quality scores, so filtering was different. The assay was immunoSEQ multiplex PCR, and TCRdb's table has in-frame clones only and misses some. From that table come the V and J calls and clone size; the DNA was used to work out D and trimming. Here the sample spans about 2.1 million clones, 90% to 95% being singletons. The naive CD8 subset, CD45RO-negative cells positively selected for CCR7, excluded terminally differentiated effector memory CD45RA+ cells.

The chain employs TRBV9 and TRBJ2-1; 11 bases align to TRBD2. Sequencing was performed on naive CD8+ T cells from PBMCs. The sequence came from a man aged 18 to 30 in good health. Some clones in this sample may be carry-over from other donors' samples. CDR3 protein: CASSVSGLAGGSSYNEQFF. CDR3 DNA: TGTGCCAGCAGCGTAAGCGGGCTAGCGGGAGGCAGCTCCTACAATGAGCAGTTCTTC. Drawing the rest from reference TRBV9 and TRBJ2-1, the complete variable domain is DSGVTQTPKHLITATGQRVTLRCSPRSGDLSVYWYQQSLDQGLQFLIQYYNGEERAKGNILERFSAQQFPDLHSELNLSSLELGDSALYFCASSVSGLAGGSSYNEQFFGPGTRLTVL.